This T cell receptor beta chain was captured in a study of control samples from healthy donors and cancer patients. Profiling relied on immunoSEQ multiplex PCR, and the TCRdb table lists in-frame clones only, not all of them. The repertoire has 150,000 to 200,000 clones, 85% to 90% of them found once; the top ten carry less than 2%. With 2 bases removed from V and 4 bases from J, the gap between germline ends came to 9 bases. Germline loops: CDR1 MDHEN, CDR2 SYDVKM. CDR3 length: 14 residues. The sample consisted of blood. The sequence was obtained from a man in his late teens or twenties in good health. J is TRBJ1-5 and V is TRBV28; D remains unclear. Here the CDR3 reads CASSLRQLNQPQHF. As DNA, the CDR3 is TGTGCCAGCAGTTTAAGGCAGCTAAATCAGCCCCAGCATTTT.